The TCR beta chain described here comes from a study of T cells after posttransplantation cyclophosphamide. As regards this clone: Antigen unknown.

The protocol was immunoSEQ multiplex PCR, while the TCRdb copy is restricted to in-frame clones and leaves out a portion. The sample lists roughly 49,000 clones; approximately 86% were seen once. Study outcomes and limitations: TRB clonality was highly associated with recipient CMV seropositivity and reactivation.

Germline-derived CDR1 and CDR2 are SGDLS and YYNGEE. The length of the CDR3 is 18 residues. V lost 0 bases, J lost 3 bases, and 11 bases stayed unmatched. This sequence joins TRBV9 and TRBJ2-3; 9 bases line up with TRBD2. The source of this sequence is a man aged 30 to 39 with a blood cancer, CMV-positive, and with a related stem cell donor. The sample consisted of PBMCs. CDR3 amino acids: CASSVELAGLRETDTQYF. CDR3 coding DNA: TGTGCCAGCAGCGTAGAGCTAGCGGGACTTAGAGAGACAGATACGCAGTATTTT.